What follows are 14 T cell receptor beta chains derived from one specimen sequenced in a study of cytomegalovirus exposure and HLA in healthy donors. The study ran its PCR with 60 Vbeta and 13 Jbeta primers. Produced via immunoSEQ multiplex PCR; TCRdb's table is partial and in-frame only. The table lists 160,000 or so clones, more than 75% of them singletons. Sequenced material: PBMCs. The receptors come from a male donor in good health and CMV-seronegative.

V is TRBV4-1 and J is TRBJ2-7; perhaps TRBD1 as D (5 bases). The CDR3 covers 15 residues. Germline assignment: CDR1 MGHRA and CDR2 YSYEKL. Trimming removed 4 bases at V and 0 bases at J, with 13 bases between. The CDR3 here is CASSPRQSPSYEQYF. The CDR3 DNA follows: TGCGCCAGCAGCCCACGACAGAGCCCCTCCTACGAGCAGTACTTC.

This sequence joins TRBV27 and TRBJ2-7; TRBD1 aligns across 10 bases. The CDR3 is 15 residues long. V was pared by 3 bases and J by 1 base, with 3 bases of the junction left unmatched. Germline V lookup: CDR1 MNHEY, CDR2 SMNVEV (reference sequence). The CDR3 DNA follows: TGTGCCAGCAGTTTGGGGACAGGGGTGTCCTACGAGCAGTACTTC. Protein sequence: CASSLGTGVSYEQYF.

The chain carries TRBV6-1 and TRBJ1-3, with D perhaps TRBD1 (5 bases). The V end lost 6 bases, the J end lost 4 bases, and 13 bases lay between the germline ends. CDR1 is MNHNS and CDR2 is SASEGT in the germline V gene. The CDR3 is 14 residues long. The CDR3 DNA reads as TGTGCCAGCAGGGGGGGACTGGGAGGAAACACCATATATTTT. Its translation: CASRGGLGGNTIYF.

V and J are TRBV6-5 and TRBJ1-1, with D unresolved. V lost 0 bases, J lost 0 bases, and 5 bases lay in between. Germline V gene data show CDR1 as MNHEY and CDR2 as SVGAGI. The CDR3 has 14 amino acids. As DNA, the CDR3 is TGTGCCAGCAGTTACTCGGGCCTGAACACTGAAGCTTTCTTT. Amino acid sequence: CASSYSGLNTEAFF.

The chain couples TRBV7-3 to TRBJ2-2; perhaps TRBD1 as D (5 bases). Trimming pared 1 base from V and 4 bases from J, leaving 16 bases between. Germline V gene lookup returns CDR1 SGHTA and CDR2 FQGTGA. The CDR3 spans 17 residues. This chain's CDR3 is CASSLSPALGVTGELFF. CDR3 sequence (DNA): TGTGCCAGCAGCTTAAGTCCCGCGTTAGGGGTCACCGGGGAGCTGTTTTTT. The whole variable domain, remainder taken from reference TRBV7-3 and TRBJ2-2, is GAGVSQTPSNKVTEKGKYVELRCDPISGHTALYWYRQSLGQGPEFLIYFQGTGAADDSGLPNDRFFAVRPEGSVSTLKIQRTERGDSAVYLCASSLSPALGVTGELFFGEGSRLTVL.

Only a few counts were recorded for this clone. This chain uses TRBV9 with TRBJ2-5; 8 nucleotides line up with TRBD2. Germline V lookup: CDR1 SGDLS, CDR2 YYNGEE. The CDR3 sequence is 14 residues long. V lost 6 bases, J lost 1 base, and 5 bases stayed unmatched. The CDR3 reads CASNPSGPQETQYF. CDR3 nucleotide sequence: TGTGCCAGCAACCCTAGCGGGCCCCAAGAGACCCAGTACTTC. The full variable domain, completed using reference TRBV9 and TRBJ2-5, is DSGVTQTPKHLITATGQRVTLRCSPRSGDLSVYWYQQSLDQGLQFLIQYYNGEERAKGNILERFSAQQFPDLHSELNLSSLELGDSALYFCASNPSGPQETQYFGPGTRLLVL.

V usage is TRBV6-6 and J usage is TRBJ1-2; D might be TRBD1 (5 bases). V was trimmed by 9 bases and J by 6 bases, leaving 11 bases between them. There are 11 residues in the CDR3. CDR1 MNHNY and CDR2 SVGAGI come from the germline V gene (reference sequence). CDR3 DNA: TGTGCCAGTCGGGGGGAGGATGGCTACACCTTC. It codes for CASRGEDGYTF.

The chain is built from TRBV6-5 and TRBJ2-3, with D possibly matching TRBD2 (6 bases). CDR1 is MNHEY and CDR2 is SVGAGI in the germline V gene. CDR3 size: 13 residues. Trimming shortened V by 11 bases and J by 4 bases, and 16 bases separated the two germline ends. The CDR3 region has the DNA TGTGCCTCCCGTGCGGGGAGCGCAGATACGCAGTATTTT. It codes for CASRAGSADTQYF.

The chain links TRBV2 to TRBJ1-2, with 8 bases that match TRBD1. The CDR3 length is 15 residues. Germline V CDR1 and CDR2: SNHLY, FYNNEI. The V and J ends lost 7 bases and 6 bases, in that order; junction bases with no gene match: 13. As DNA, the CDR3 is TGTGCCAGCAACGGGGACAGGACCTTTAAGGATGGCTACACCTTC. It codes for CASNGDRTFKDGYTF. Variable domain in full (rest from reference TRBV2 and TRBJ1-2): EPEVTQTPSHQVTQMGQEVILRCVPISNHLYFYWYRQILGQKVEFLVSFYNNEISEKSEIFDDQFSVERPDGSNFTLKIRSTKLEDSAMYFCASNGDRTFKDGYTFGSGTRLTVV.

The chain employs TRBV9 and TRBJ1-3; perhaps TRBD1 as D (5 bases). The germline CDR1 and CDR2 sequences are SGDLS and YYNGEE. CDR3 size: 15 residues. The V end was cut by 0 bases, the J end by 0 bases, with 7 bases between. DNA for the CDR3: TGTGCCAGCAGCGTAGAAGGACACTCTGGAAACACCATATATTTT. Its translation is CASSVEGHSGNTIYF.

The DNA of the CDR3 is TGTGCCCAACATTTTCGTGCAGGCCCTAACACTGAAGCTTTCTTT. It is translated as CAQHFRAGPNTEAFF. The gene calls are TRBV30 and TRBJ1-1; D not certain. V dropped 8 bases and J dropped 2 bases, with 21 bases sitting between them. CDR1 and CDR2 (germline): GTSNPN, SVGIG (reference sequence). This CDR3 has 15 residues.

The chain links TRBV7-3 to TRBJ2-2; 7 bases align to TRBD1. This CDR3 region has 15 residues. Germline V gene sequence: CDR1 SGHTA, CDR2 FQGTGA. With 1 base clipped from V and 5 bases from J, the junction kept 4 bases outside the gene matches. CDR3 region: CASSLMGQQTGELFF. DNA for the CDR3: TGTGCCAGCAGCTTAATGGGACAGCAGACCGGGGAGCTGTTTTTT. Using reference TRBV7-3 and TRBJ2-2 for the parts outside the CDR3, the full variable domain is GAGVSQTPSNKVTEKGKYVELRCDPISGHTALYWYRQSLGQGPEFLIYFQGTGAADDSGLPNDRFFAVRPEGSVSTLKIQRTERGDSAVYLCASSLMGQQTGELFFGEGSRLTVL.

This chain uses TRBV11-2 with TRBJ2-1; the D is unclear. Germline CDR1 is SGHAT and CDR2 is FQNNGV. V lost 5 bases and J 2 bases, leaving 4 bases between the germline ends. This CDR3 has 12 amino acids. Here the CDR3 reads CASSPAYNEQFF. The CDR3 coding sequence is TGTGCCAGCAGCCCGGCCTACAATGAGCAGTTCTTC.

This rearrangement joins TRBV10-3 to TRBJ1-4; D possibly corresponds to TRBD1 (6 bases). This CDR3 is built from 15 residues. Germline-derived CDR1 and CDR2 are ENHRY and SYGVKD. V was shortened by 6 bases and J by 4 bases, with 15 bases between the two germline ends. In nucleotides, the CDR3 is TGTGCCATCAGCCCCCGGGGGGCGGGTAATGAAAAACTGTTTTTT. This gives the protein CAISPRGAGNEKLFF.